These 10 T cell receptor beta chains originate from one sample sequenced in a study of cytomegalovirus exposure and HLA in healthy donors. PCR primers comprised 60 Vbeta and 13 Jbeta primers. TCRdb's copy holds only in-frame clones and misses some; the assay was immunoSEQ multiplex PCR. Of 150,000 to 200,000 clones in the sample, roughly 13% were seen once. The sample consisted of PBMCs. Every receptor here comes from a middle-aged man in good health and CMV-seropositive.

This clone was seen only a few times. The chain has TRBV7-9 and TRBJ2-5; D gene uncertain. Germline CDR1 and CDR2: SEHNR and FQNEAQ (reference sequence). This CDR3 has 12 residues. V gave up 5 bases and J gave up 4 bases, with 8 bases separating them. The CDR3 loop reads CASSNIPETQYF. CDR3 coding DNA: TGTGCCAGCAGCAATATCCCAGAGACCCAGTACTTC. Full variable domain (outside the CDR3, taken from reference TRBV7-9 and TRBJ2-5): DTGVSQNPRHKITKRGQNVTFRCDPISEHNRLYWYRQTLGQGPEFLTYFQNEAQLEKSRLLSDRFSAERPKGSFSTLEIQRTEQGDSAMYLCASSNIPETQYFGPGTRLLVL.

This clone appeared a few times. The rearrangement links TRBV6-6 to TRBJ1-3; 9 bases agree with TRBD1. The CDR3 sequence is 16 residues long. The V gene's germline CDR1 is MNHNY and CDR2 SVGAGI (reference sequence). Trimming cost V 2 bases and J 0 bases; bases outside gene matches: 2. DNA of the CDR3: TGTGCCAGCAGTTACACAGGGGGCGACTCTGGAAACACCATATATTTT. Amino acid sequence: CASSYTGGDSGNTIYF.

V and J are TRBV5-6 and TRBJ1-5, with D maybe TRBD1 (5 bases). The V gene lost 2 bases and the J gene lost 1 base, with 13 bases spanning the gap. Germline V gene data show CDR1 as SGHDT and CDR2 as YYEEEE. CDR3 length equals 16 residues. The CDR3 DNA sequence: TGTGCCAGCAGCTTAATGACGGGGGAAAGCAATCAGCCCCAGCATTTT. It translates to CASSLMTGESNQPQHF.

A few counts support this clone. The chain carries TRBV2 and TRBJ2-7; tentatively, D is TRBD1 (5 bases). Germline assignment: CDR1 SNHLY and CDR2 FYNNEI. V was trimmed by 1 base and J by 2 bases, leaving 12 bases between them. The CDR3 contains 15 residues. The CDR3 protein is CASSEGNRSTYEQYF. DNA of the CDR3: TGTGCCAGCAGTGAAGGAAACAGGTCGACCTACGAGCAGTACTTC. The whole variable domain, filled in from reference TRBV2 and TRBJ2-7, reads EPEVTQTPSHQVTQMGQEVILRCVPISNHLYFYWYRQILGQKVEFLVSFYNNEISEKSEIFDDQFSVERPDGSNFTLKIRSTKLEDSAMYFCASSEGNRSTYEQYFGPGTRLTVT.

The rearrangement links TRBV28 to TRBJ2-5, with D perhaps matching TRBD1 (6 bases). CDR1 and CDR2 (germline): MDHEN, SYDVKM. This CDR3 region has 14 residues. Trimming removed 3 bases at V and 4 bases at J, with 12 bases between. In DNA form, the CDR3 reads TGTGCCAGCAGTTTGGTGGGGACACCAGAGACCCAGTACTTC. Translation: CASSLVGTPETQYF.

This chain joins TRBV6-6 and TRBJ1-3, with a possible D match to TRBD1 (5 bases). Germline lookup yields CDR1 MNHNY and CDR2 SVGAGI (reference sequence). V lost 6 bases and J 1 base, leaving 13 bases between the germline ends. The CDR3 runs 15 residues. CDR3 coding DNA: TGTGCCAGCAGCCCCAGCCGGGGGTCTGGAAACACCATATATTTT. Amino acid sequence: CASSPSRGSGNTIYF.

The V call is TRBV4-3, the J call TRBJ2-1, with TRBD2 matching over 12 bases. The CDR3 totals 17 residues. Germline CDR1 reads LGHNA; CDR2 reads YSLEER. V was pared by 0 bases and J by 5 bases, with 5 bases of the junction left unmatched. The CDR3 region has the DNA TGCGCCAGCAGCCAAGATCCCACTAGCGGGGGGAACAATGAGCAGTTCTTC. Translation gives CASSQDPTSGGNNEQFF.

The chain has TRBV11-3 and TRBJ2-2; the match to TRBD1 covers 9 bases. From germline, CDR1 is SGHNT and CDR2 YENEEA. J was trimmed by 5 bases and V by 0 bases; bases with no gene match: 7. The CDR3 consists of 17 residues. The DNA of the CDR3 is TGTGCCAGCAGCTTAGATCTAACGACAGGGGGTACCGGGGAGCTGTTTTTT. Protein: CASSLDLTTGGTGELFF.

This clone was detected only a few times. The chain recombines TRBV6-5 with TRBJ1-1; D gene ambiguous. From germline, CDR1 is MNHEY and CDR2 SVGAGI. CDR3 length equals 16 residues. The germline V and J ends were trimmed by 0 bases and 0 bases, with 11 bases remaining between them. The CDR3 loop is CASSYSISVMNTEAFF. Here the CDR3 DNA reads TGTGCCAGCAGTTACTCGATCTCAGTCATGAACACTGAAGCTTTCTTT.

The V gene is TRBV10-2, the J gene TRBJ2-7; D might be TRBD2 (7 bases). This CDR3 is 14 amino acids long. Trimming removed 10 bases at V and 0 bases at J, with 16 bases between. Per germline, CDR1 WSHSY and CDR2 SAAADI. Here the CDR3 DNA reads TGCGCCATGCTGGGGGGGCCAGACTCCTACGAGCAGTACGTC. Encoded protein: CAMLGGPDSYEQYV.